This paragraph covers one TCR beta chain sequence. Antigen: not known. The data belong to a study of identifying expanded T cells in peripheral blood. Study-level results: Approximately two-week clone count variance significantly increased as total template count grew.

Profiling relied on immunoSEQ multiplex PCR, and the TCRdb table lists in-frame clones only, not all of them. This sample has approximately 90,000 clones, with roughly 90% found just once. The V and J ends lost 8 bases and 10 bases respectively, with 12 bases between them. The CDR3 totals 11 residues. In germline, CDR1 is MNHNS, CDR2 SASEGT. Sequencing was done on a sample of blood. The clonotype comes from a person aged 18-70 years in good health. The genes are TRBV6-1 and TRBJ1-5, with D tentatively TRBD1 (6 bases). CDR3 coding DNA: TGTGCCAGCGGACAGAGTGATCCCCAGCATTTT. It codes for CASGQSDPQHF.